This T cell receptor (beta chain) emerged from a study of cytomegalovirus exposure and HLA in healthy donors. Whole-study context: Membership in the Caucasian-associated ancestry cluster was found for about four fifths of around 380 genotyped donors. General study findings and limits: As a later analysis showed, a missense DCLRE1C variant was linked to trimming of TCR beta V- and J-genes. Previously analyzed data showed that most TCR beta V segments were productive at a frequency of about 87% or about 30%.

The table lists this clone with a few counts. Its antigen is currently unknown. A multiplex PCR was run with 60 Vbeta primers and 13 Jbeta primers. Here immunoSEQ multiplex PCR was the method, and the copy in TCRdb shows in-frame clones only, minus some. The sample lists about 160,000 clones, roughly 70% occurring once. CDR1 and CDR2 from the germline V gene are GTSNPN and SVGIG (reference sequence). The CDR3 runs to 13 residues. The ends were cut back, 2 bases at V and 1 base at J, with 8 bases in the middle. The chain recombines TRBV30 with TRBJ1-1; D is uncertain. Sequencing used PBMCs. The sequence came from a woman in her 30s in good health and CMV-seronegative. CDR3 DNA sequence: TGTGCCTGGAGTCACAGCGGGAACACTGAAGCTTTCTTT. It encodes CAWSHSGNTEAFF. The full variable domain, its missing parts supplied by reference TRBV30 and TRBJ1-1, is SQTIHQWPATLVQPVGSPLSLECTVEGTSNPNLYWYRQAAGRGLQLLFYSVGIGQISSEVPQNLSASRPQDRQFILSSKKLLLSDSGFYLCAWSHSGNTEAFFGQGTRLTVV.